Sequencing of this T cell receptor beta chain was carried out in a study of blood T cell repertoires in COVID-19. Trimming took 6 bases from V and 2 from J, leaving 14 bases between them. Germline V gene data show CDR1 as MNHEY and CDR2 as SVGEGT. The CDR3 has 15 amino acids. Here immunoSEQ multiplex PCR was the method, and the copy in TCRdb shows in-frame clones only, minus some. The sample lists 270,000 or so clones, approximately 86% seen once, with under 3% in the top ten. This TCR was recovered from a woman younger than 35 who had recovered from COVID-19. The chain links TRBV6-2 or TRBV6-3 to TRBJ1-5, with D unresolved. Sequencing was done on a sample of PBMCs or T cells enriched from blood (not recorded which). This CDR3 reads CASSMASGGNQPQHF. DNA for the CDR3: TGTGCCAGCAGCATGGCGTCCGGGGGCAATCAGCCCCAGCATTTT.